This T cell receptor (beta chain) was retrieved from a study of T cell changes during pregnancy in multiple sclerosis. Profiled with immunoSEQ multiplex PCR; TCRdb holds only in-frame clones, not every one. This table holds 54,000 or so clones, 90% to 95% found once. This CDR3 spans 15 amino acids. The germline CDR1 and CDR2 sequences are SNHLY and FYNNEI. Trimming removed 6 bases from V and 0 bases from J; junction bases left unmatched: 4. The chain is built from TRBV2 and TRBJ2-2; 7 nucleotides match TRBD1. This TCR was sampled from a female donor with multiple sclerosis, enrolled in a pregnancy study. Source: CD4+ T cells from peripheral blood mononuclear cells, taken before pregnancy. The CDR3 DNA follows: TGTGCCAGCAGCCGGGACAGCGCGAACACCGGGGAGCTGTTTTTT. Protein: CASSRDSANTGELFF.